The 2 T cell receptor beta chains given below trace back to one sample, sequenced in a study of cytomegalovirus exposure and HLA in healthy donors. It was with 60 Vbeta and 13 Jbeta primers that the PCR ran. Using immunoSEQ multiplex PCR, the repertoire was profiled, and TCRdb retains in-frame clones only, with some absent. This table has more than 85,000 clones, about 62% appearing once. The specimen was PBMCs. The receptors derive from a human donor in good health.

The chain employs TRBV5-5 and TRBJ2-5; perhaps TRBD1 as D (6 bases). The germline V and J ends were trimmed by 4 bases and 5 bases, with 18 bases remaining between them. Looked up from germline, CDR1 is SGHKS and CDR2 is YYEKEE (reference sequence). The CDR3 has 15 amino acids. CDR3 sequence (DNA): TGTGCCAGCAGCGTGGGGGCAGGGGCGAGTGAGACCCAGTACTTC. Translating gives CASSVGAGASETQYF.

The chain carries TRBV30 and TRBJ2-7, with no clear D. The V gene's germline CDR1 is GTSNPN and CDR2 SVGIG (reference sequence). V dropped 0 bases and J dropped 4 bases, with 7 bases sitting between them. This CDR3 is built from 12 residues. CDR3 sequence (DNA): TGTGCCTGGAGTGTGCGGCGGTACGAGCAGTACTTC. Its translation: CAWSVRRYEQYF.